Below, 31 T cell receptor beta chains from the same sample are listed, as sequenced in a study of control samples from healthy donors and cancer patients. Assay used: immunoSEQ multiplex PCR; TCRdb lists only in-frame clones, some missing. The data hold 78,000 or so clones, with 70% to 90% observed a single time. Sequences were obtained from blood. These receptor sequences come from a woman aged 45-65 years in good health.

The chain couples TRBV6-5 to TRBJ2-3, with D perhaps matching TRBD2 (6 bases). There are 16 residues in the CDR3. CDR1 is MNHEY and CDR2 is SVGAGI in the germline V gene. Trimming left V 0 bases short and J 0 bases short, with 10 bases between. This chain's CDR3 is CASSYSGTSSTDTQYF. CDR3 DNA: TGTGCCAGCAGTTACTCAGGGACTTCTAGCACAGATACGCAGTATTTT.

V gene TRBV5-6 combines with J gene TRBJ2-2; D is undetermined. The CDR3 covers 14 residues. V lost 2 bases and J 2 bases, leaving 7 bases between the germline ends. Germline V gene data show CDR1 as SGHDT and CDR2 as YYEEEE. The CDR3 sequence: CASSLTVNTGELFF. The CDR3 DNA is TGTGCCAGCAGCTTAACAGTCAACACCGGGGAGCTGTTTTTT.

This clone occurred once. The chain combines TRBV7-9 with TRBJ2-1; 8 positions match TRBD2. Germline V gene sequence: CDR1 SEHNR, CDR2 FQNEAQ (reference sequence). This CDR3 contains 15 residues. Trimming took 2 bases from V and 10 from J; bases not matched to a gene: 10. CDR3 amino acids: CASSLFSGAITEQFF. For the CDR3, the DNA is TGTGCCAGCAGCTTATTTAGCGGGGCAATAACCGAGCAGTTCTTC.

This chain uses TRBV10-3 with TRBJ1-1; the D is unclear. This CDR3 is built from 13 residues. The germline V gene encodes CDR1 ENHRY and CDR2 SYGVKD. V shed 11 bases and J shed 3 bases, with 16 bases lying between them. CDR3 sequence (DNA): TGTGCCTTGCTGACGGGAAACGACACTGAAGCTTTCTTT. Protein: CALLTGNDTEAFF.

The chain carries TRBV5-4 and TRBJ2-1, with D possibly TRBD2 on 7 matching bases. The CDR3 is 17 amino acids. Germline CDR1 and CDR2: SGHNT and YYREEE (reference sequence). The germline V and J ends were trimmed by 0 bases and 0 bases, with 13 bases remaining between them. CDR3 DNA sequence: TGTGCCAGCAGCTTGGCAAGGGGGGGGAGCTCCTACAATGAGCAGTTCTTC. Translated: CASSLARGGSSYNEQFF.

The chain recombines TRBV7-9 with TRBJ2-7; TRBD2 aligns across 7 bases. Trimming took 5 bases from V and 4 from J; bases not matched to a gene: 14. There are 16 residues in the CDR3. Germline loops: CDR1 SEHNR, CDR2 FQNEAQ (reference sequence). The CDR3 DNA follows: TGTGCCAGCAGCCCACGACTTACCGGGACTACGTACGAGCAGTACTTC. The encoded protein is CASSPRLTGTTYEQYF.

The V gene is TRBV18, the J gene TRBJ1-1; TRBD1 is a possible D gene (6 bases). CDR3 length: 15 amino acids. CDR1 and CDR2 (germline): KGHSH, LQKENI. Trimming shortened V by 1 base and J by 0 bases, and 9 bases separated the two germline ends. CDR3 coding DNA: TGTGCCAGCTCACCACAGGGGGTAGTGAACACTGAAGCTTTCTTT. Its protein is CASSPQGVVNTEAFF.

The chain combines TRBV28 with TRBJ1-5; a possible D gene is TRBD1 (5 bases). Germline values: CDR1 MDHEN, CDR2 SYDVKM. The CDR3 has 13 residues. V was clipped by 7 bases and J by 7 bases, with 14 bases between them. CDR3 loop: CASTLGGKQPQHF. The CDR3 DNA follows: TGTGCCAGCACCCTTGGGGGGAAACAGCCCCAGCATTTT.

The table lists this clone with many counts. This chain links TRBV7-6 with TRBJ1-4; D unresolved. CDR1 and CDR2 from the germline V gene are SGHVS and FNYEAQ. The CDR3 spans 14 residues. The V end lost 5 bases, the J end lost 2 bases, and 9 bases lay between the germline ends. CDR3 coding DNA: TGTGCCAGCAGCCAGGAAGAGACTAATGAAAAACTGTTTTTT. It yields the protein CASSQEETNEKLFF.

The chain links TRBV6-5 to TRBJ1-2; 8 nucleotides agree with TRBD1. This CDR3 comprises 12 residues. Trimming at V came to 6 bases and at J to 6 bases, leaving 3 bases not matched to a gene. The germline CDR1 and CDR2 sequences are MNHEY and SVGAGI. The CDR3 is CASRTGEHGYTF. CDR3 nucleotides: TGTGCCAGCAGGACAGGGGAGCATGGCTACACCTTC.

The chain uses TRBV5-1 and TRBJ2-1, with D perhaps TRBD1 (5 bases). Per germline, CDR1 SGHRS and CDR2 YFSETQ. The CDR3 has 13 amino acids. Trimming took off 0 bases at V and 6 bases at J, with 7 bases between the two ends. CDR3 loop: CASSLGQSNEQFF. CDR3 in DNA: TGCGCCAGCAGCTTGGGACAGAGCAATGAGCAGTTCTTC.

This sequence joins TRBV5-6 and TRBJ2-6; no clear D. The length of the CDR3 is 15 residues. Germline V gene sequence: CDR1 SGHDT, CDR2 YYEEEE. Trimming removed 0 bases from V and 1 base from J, with 5 bases in between. In nucleotides, the CDR3 is TGTGCCAGCAGCTTGGGTGGGTCTGGGGCCAACGTCCTGACTTTC. Translated: CASSLGGSGANVLTF. Supplemented by reference TRBV5-6 and TRBJ2-6, the full variable domain reads DAGVTQSPTHLIKTRGQQVTLRCSPKSGHDTVSWYQQALGQGPQFIFQYYEEEERQRGNFPDRFSGHQFPNYSSELNVNALLLGDSALYLCASSLGGSGANVLTFGAGSRLTVL.

The gene calls are TRBV5-4 and TRBJ1-2; D is unclear. The CDR3 consists of 11 residues. The germline gives CDR1 SGHNT, CDR2 YYREEE (reference sequence). V was trimmed by 5 bases and J by 10 bases, leaving 12 bases between them. CDR3 in amino acids: CASSFSKFYTF. Written as DNA, the CDR3 is TGTGCCAGCAGTTTTTCTAAATTCTACACCTTC. The complete variable domain, with remaining parts taken from reference TRBV5-4 and TRBJ1-2, reads ETGVTQSPTHLIKTRGQQVTLRCSSQSGHNTVSWYQQALGQGPQFIFQYYREEENGRGNFPPRFSGLQFPNYSSELNVNALELDDSALYLCASSFSKFYTFGSGTRLTVV.

In this sample, this clone turned up once. The chain carries TRBV5-1 and TRBJ2-1; the D gene is possibly TRBD2 (5 bases). Trimming cost V 2 bases and J 3 bases, with 6 bases left between them. Germline V lookup: CDR1 SGHRS, CDR2 YFSETQ. The CDR3 contains 13 residues. The CDR3 reads CASSLRDYNEQFF. The CDR3, as DNA: TGCGCCAGCAGCTTACGGGACTACAATGAGCAGTTCTTC.

This chain links TRBV2 with TRBJ2-1, with TRBD2 identical over 8 bases. CDR1 and CDR2 from the germline V gene are SNHLY and FYNNEI. This CDR3 region has 15 residues. V trimming: 4 bases; J trimming: 9 bases; junction bases outside the gene matches: 11. The CDR3 region has the DNA TGTGCCAGCAGTGCAACGGGGGGGCCTAACCGTGAGCAGTTCTTC. It is translated as CASSATGGPNREQFF.

A single count supports this clone. This rearrangement joins TRBV5-4 to TRBJ2-2, with D possibly matching TRBD1 (6 bases). Germline V gene data show CDR1 as SGHNT and CDR2 as YYREEE (reference sequence). This CDR3 has 13 residues. The ends were cut back, 5 bases at V and 5 bases at J, with 10 bases in the middle. The CDR3 region has the DNA TGTGCCAGCAGTCTACAGGGAACCGGGGAGCTGTTTTTT. Translating it yields CASSLQGTGELFF. The entire variable domain, with the rest obtained from reference TRBV5-4 and TRBJ2-2, is as follows: ETGVTQSPTHLIKTRGQQVTLRCSSQSGHNTVSWYQQALGQGPQFIFQYYREEENGRGNFPPRFSGLQFPNYSSELNVNALELDDSALYLCASSLQGTGELFFGEGSRLTVL.

This clone was seen only once. The rearrangement links TRBV18 to TRBJ2-3; tentatively, D is TRBD2 (6 bases). The CDR3 contains 16 residues. Trimming took 3 bases from V and 2 from J, leaving 15 bases between them. Germline CDR1 reads KGHSH; CDR2 reads LQKENI. DNA of the CDR3: TGTGCCAGCTCACCCCGGGGACTTCTATCCACAGATACGCAGTATTTT. This translates into CASSPRGLLSTDTQYF.

The rearrangement uses TRBV29-1 and TRBJ1-1; D call uncertain. CDR1 is SQVTM and CDR2 is ANQGSEA in the germline V gene. V lost 2 bases, J lost 4 bases, and 11 bases lay in between. This CDR3 is 13 amino acids long. Here the CDR3 DNA reads TGCAGCGTTGAATGGACGGAGACCACTGAAGCTTTCTTT. Protein: CSVEWTETTEAFF. Variable domain in full (rest from reference TRBV29-1 and TRBJ1-1): SAVISQKPSRDICQRGTSLTIQCQVDSQVTMMFWYRQQPGQSLTLIATANQGSEATYESGFVIDKFPISRPNLTFSTLTVSNMSPEDSSIYLCSVEWTETTEAFFGQGTRLTVV.

The chain combines TRBV21-1 with TRBJ2-5; the table's D call TRBD1 went unverified against the DNA. TRBV21-1 is labeled a pseudogene. This CDR3 region has 16 residues. CDR3 nucleotide sequence: TGTGCCAGCAGCAAAGAACGAGAGACAGAGCAAGAGACCCAGTACTTC. It codes for CASSKERETEQETQYF.

The chain has TRBV24-1 and TRBJ1-2; no clear D gene. Germline loops: CDR1 KGHDR, CDR2 SFDVKD. Trimming removed 4 bases at V and 8 bases at J, with 10 bases between. The CDR3 contains 12 residues. The DNA for the CDR3 is TGTGCCACCAGTGAAGGGTTGGGCGGCTACACCTTC. Its protein is CATSEGLGGYTF.

The V and J genes are TRBV21-1 and TRBJ1-1; the table gives TRBD1 as D, unverified against the DNA. TRBV21-1 is a pseudogene. The CDR3 sequence is 14 residues long. The CDR3 loop reads CASSKVGQGLEAFF. The DNA of the CDR3 is TGTGCCAGCAGCAAAGTGGGACAGGGATTGGAGGCTTTCTTT.

The rearrangement links TRBV5-6 to TRBJ1-1, with D maybe TRBD1 (5 bases). CDR1 is SGHDT, CDR2 YYEEEE, per germline. The CDR3 spans 15 residues. V was clipped by 4 bases and J by 0 bases, with 13 bases between them. The CDR3 here is CASSPSGGLNTEAFF. The CDR3 coding sequence is TGTGCCAGCAGCCCGTCGGGGGGATTGAACACTGAAGCTTTCTTT. Full variable domain (remainder filled in from reference TRBV5-6 and TRBJ1-1): DAGVTQSPTHLIKTRGQQVTLRCSPKSGHDTVSWYQQALGQGPQFIFQYYEEEERQRGNFPDRFSGHQFPNYSSELNVNALLLGDSALYLCASSPSGGLNTEAFFGQGTRLTVV.

The V call is TRBV2, the J call TRBJ2-2; no firm D call. CDR1 SNHLY and CDR2 FYNNEI come from the germline V gene. Trimming stripped 0 bases from V and 4 bases from J, with 9 bases between. This CDR3 is 15 amino acids long. The DNA for the CDR3 is TGTGCCAGCAGTGAAGCCCACCGAAGCACCGGGGAGCTGTTTTTT. This encodes CASSEAHRSTGELFF. Based on the CDR3 plus reference TRBV2 and TRBJ2-2, the full variable domain is EPEVTQTPSHQVTQMGQEVILRCVPISNHLYFYWYRQILGQKVEFLVSFYNNEISEKSEIFDDQFSVERPDGSNFTLKIRSTKLEDSAMYFCASSEAHRSTGELFFGEGSRLTVL.

The chain links TRBV9 to TRBJ1-1; tentatively, D is TRBD1 (6 bases). Germline V gene lookup returns CDR1 SGDLS and CDR2 YYNGEE. This CDR3 has 15 residues. The ends were cut back, 1 base at V and 1 base at J, with 11 bases in the middle. CDR3 sequence (DNA): TGTGCCAGCAGCGTACAGGGGCGCGGGAACACTGAAGCTTTCTTT. As protein: CASSVQGRGNTEAFF. The variable domain in full, with the rest retrieved from reference TRBV9 and TRBJ1-1, is DSGVTQTPKHLITATGQRVTLRCSPRSGDLSVYWYQQSLDQGLQFLIQYYNGEERAKGNILERFSAQQFPDLHSELNLSSLELGDSALYFCASSVQGRGNTEAFFGQGTRLTVV.

This clone has just a few counts. The chain combines TRBV4-2 with TRBJ1-6, with 7 positions matching TRBD1. Germline V lookup: CDR1 LGHNA, CDR2 YNFKEQ. The length of the CDR3 is 14 residues. V dropped 4 bases and J dropped 8; count of bases not matched to a gene: 5. The CDR3 nucleotides read TGTGCCAGCAGCCTTGGACAGGTTGATTCACCCCTCCACTTT. It codes for CASSLGQVDSPLHF.

V and J are TRBV4-1 and TRBJ2-2; D gene uncertain. Trimming left V 1 base short and J 3 bases short, with 9 bases between. Germline CDR1 is MGHRA and CDR2 is YSYEKL. This CDR3 comprises 15 residues. The CDR3 spells CASSQGYGYTGELFF. The CDR3 region has the DNA TGCGCCAGCAGCCAAGGATATGGGTACACCGGGGAGCTGTTTTTT.

This chain uses TRBV6-1 with TRBJ2-6; D remains unclear. Trimming took off 0 bases at V and 0 bases at J, with 6 bases between the two ends. This CDR3 spans 16 amino acids. Germline lookup yields CDR1 MNHNS and CDR2 SASEGT. CDR3 loop: CASSEALTSGANVLTF. Here the CDR3 DNA reads TGTGCCAGCAGTGAAGCGCTAACCTCTGGGGCCAACGTCCTGACTTTC.

This sequence joins TRBV3-1 (or the pseudogene TRBV3-2) and TRBJ2-1; 7 nucleotides line up with TRBD2. The CDR3 contains 15 residues. Germline CDR1 LGHDT, CDR2 YNNKEL (reference sequence). V lost 4 bases to trimming and J lost 7 bases; unmatched junction nucleotides: 10. The CDR3: CASSLAGPLENEQFF. In DNA form, the CDR3 reads TGTGCCAGCAGCCTAGCGGGCCCCTTAGAAAATGAGCAGTTCTTC.

Here the CDR3 reads CASIGDRGKFF. In DNA, the CDR3 is TGTGCCAGTATTGGGGATCGGGGGAAGTTCTTC. The J gene is TRBJ2-1, the V gene TRBV19; D possibly corresponds to TRBD2 (6 bases). CDR3 length: 11 amino acids. CDR1 LNHDA and CDR2 SQIVND come from the germline V gene (reference sequence). Deletions cut 7 bases from V and 14 bases from J, with 15 bases between.

The genes are TRBV2 and TRBJ2-7; 9 bases are a match to TRBD1. The CDR3 has 15 amino acids. Germline CDR1 and CDR2: SNHLY and FYNNEI. V dropped 5 bases and J dropped 5; count of bases not matched to a gene: 10. The CDR3 DNA is TGTGCCAGCAGTTCGGACAGGGGAGGTCTCGACGAGCAGTACTTC. Protein: CASSSDRGGLDEQYF.

The chain recombines TRBV3-1 (or the pseudogene TRBV3-2) with TRBJ1-6, with D unresolved. This CDR3 region has 14 residues. The V end was cut by 3 bases, the J end by 12 bases, with 15 bases between. In germline, CDR1 is LGHDT, CDR2 YNNKEL (reference sequence). CDR3 DNA sequence: TGTGCCAGCAGCCATCGGGGTCCAATGAAACCCCTCCACTTT. Amino acid sequence: CASSHRGPMKPLHF.